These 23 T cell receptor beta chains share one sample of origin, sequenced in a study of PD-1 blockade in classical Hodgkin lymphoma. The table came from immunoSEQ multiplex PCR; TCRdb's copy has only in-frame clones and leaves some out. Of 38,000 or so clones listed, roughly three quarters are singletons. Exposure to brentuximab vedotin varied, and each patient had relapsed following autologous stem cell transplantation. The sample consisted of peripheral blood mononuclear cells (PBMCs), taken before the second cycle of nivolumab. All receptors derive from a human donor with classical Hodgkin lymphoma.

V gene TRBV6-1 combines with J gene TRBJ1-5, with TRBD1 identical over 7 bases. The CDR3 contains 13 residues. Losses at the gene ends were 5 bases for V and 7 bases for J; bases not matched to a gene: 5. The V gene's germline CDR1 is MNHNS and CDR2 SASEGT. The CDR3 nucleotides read TGTGCCAGCAGTCGTGCAGGGGGGCAGCCCCAGCATTTT. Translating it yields CASSRAGGQPQHF.

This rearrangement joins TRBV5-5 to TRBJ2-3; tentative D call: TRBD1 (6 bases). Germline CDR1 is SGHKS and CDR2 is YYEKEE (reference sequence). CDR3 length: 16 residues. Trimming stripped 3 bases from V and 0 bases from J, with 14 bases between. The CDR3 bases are TGTGCCAGCAGCTCGACAGGCGTCTCTAGCACAGATACGCAGTATTTT. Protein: CASSSTGVSSTDTQYF.

CDR3 residues: CASSPGIQETQYF. The CDR3 bases are TGTGCCAGTAGCCCGGGCATTCAGGAGACCCAGTACTTC. The V call is TRBV19, the J call TRBJ2-5; D gene uncertain. The CDR3 covers 13 residues. The germline CDR1 and CDR2 sequences are LNHDA and SQIVND (reference sequence). V shed 6 bases and J shed 5 bases, with 13 bases lying between them.

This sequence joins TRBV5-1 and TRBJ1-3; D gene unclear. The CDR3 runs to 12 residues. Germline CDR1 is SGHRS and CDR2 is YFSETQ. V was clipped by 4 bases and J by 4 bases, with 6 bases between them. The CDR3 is CASSQTGNTIYF. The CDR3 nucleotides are TGCGCCAGCAGCCAGACCGGAAACACCATATATTTT.

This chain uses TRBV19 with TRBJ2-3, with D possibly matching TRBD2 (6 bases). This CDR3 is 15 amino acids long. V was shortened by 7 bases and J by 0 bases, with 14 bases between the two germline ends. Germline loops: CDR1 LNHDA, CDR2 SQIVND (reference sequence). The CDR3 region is CASTPRRGSTDTQYF. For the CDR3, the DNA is TGTGCCAGTACCCCTCGGAGGGGAAGCACAGATACGCAGTATTTT. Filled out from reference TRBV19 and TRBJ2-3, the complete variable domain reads DGGITQSPKYLFRKEGQNVTLSCEQNLNHDAMYWYRQDPGQGLRLIYYSQIVNDFQKGDIAEGYSVSREKKESFPLTVTSAQKNPTAFYLCASTPRRGSTDTQYFGPGTRLTVL.

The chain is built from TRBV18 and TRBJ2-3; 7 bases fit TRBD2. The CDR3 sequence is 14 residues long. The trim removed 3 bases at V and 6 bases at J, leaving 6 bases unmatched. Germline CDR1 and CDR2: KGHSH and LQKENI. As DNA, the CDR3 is TGTGCCAGCTCACCGGGGACTAACGGGGATACGCAGTATTTT. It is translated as CASSPGTNGDTQYF.

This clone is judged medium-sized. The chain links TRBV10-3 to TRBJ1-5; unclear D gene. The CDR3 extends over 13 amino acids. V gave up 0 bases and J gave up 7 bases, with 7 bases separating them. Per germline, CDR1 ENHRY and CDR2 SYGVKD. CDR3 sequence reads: CAISESLGQPQHF. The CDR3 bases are TGTGCCATCAGTGAGTCGCTCGGGCAGCCCCAGCATTTT.

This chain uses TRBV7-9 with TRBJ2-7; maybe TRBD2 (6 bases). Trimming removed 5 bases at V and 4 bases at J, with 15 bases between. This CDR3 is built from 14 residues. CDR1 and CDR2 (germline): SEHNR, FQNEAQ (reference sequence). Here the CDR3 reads CASSPRGYRYEQYF. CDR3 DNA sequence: TGTGCCAGCAGCCCTCGGGGGTATCGGTACGAGCAGTACTTC.

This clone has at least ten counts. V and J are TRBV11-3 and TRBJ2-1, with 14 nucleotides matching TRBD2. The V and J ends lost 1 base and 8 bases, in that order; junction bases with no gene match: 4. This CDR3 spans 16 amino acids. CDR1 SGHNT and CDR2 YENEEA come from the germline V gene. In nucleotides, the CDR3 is TGTGCCAGCAGCTTAGCCGGGACTAGCGGGAGTTATGAGCAGTTCTTC. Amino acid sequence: CASSLAGTSGSYEQFF.

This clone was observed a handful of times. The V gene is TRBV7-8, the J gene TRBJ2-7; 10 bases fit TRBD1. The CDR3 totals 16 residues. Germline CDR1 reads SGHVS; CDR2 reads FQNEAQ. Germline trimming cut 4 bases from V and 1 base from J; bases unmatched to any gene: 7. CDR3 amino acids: CASSYPGQGISYEQYF. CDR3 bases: TGTGCCAGCAGCTATCCGGGACAGGGGATTTCCTACGAGCAGTACTTC.

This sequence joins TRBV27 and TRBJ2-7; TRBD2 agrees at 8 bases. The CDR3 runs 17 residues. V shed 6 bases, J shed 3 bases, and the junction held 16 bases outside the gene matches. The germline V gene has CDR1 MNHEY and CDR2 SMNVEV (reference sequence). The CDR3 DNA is TGTGCCAGCAGCTCGAACGGGCTAGCGGGCCTATACTACGAGCAGTACTTC. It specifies CASSSNGLAGLYYEQYF.

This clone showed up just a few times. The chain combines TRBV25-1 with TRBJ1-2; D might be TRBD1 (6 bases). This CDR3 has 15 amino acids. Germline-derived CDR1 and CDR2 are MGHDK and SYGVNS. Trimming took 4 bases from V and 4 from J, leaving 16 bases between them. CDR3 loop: CASSGQVALIYGYTF. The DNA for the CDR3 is TGTGCCAGCAGTGGACAGGTCGCCTTAATCTATGGCTACACCTTC.

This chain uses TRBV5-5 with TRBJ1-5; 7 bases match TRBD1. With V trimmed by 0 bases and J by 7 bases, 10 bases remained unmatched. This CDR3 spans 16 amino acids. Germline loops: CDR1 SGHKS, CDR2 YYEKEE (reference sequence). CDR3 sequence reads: CASSLVSGQVNQPQHF. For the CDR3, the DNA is TGTGCCAGCAGCTTGGTTTCTGGACAGGTCAACCAGCCCCAGCATTTT.

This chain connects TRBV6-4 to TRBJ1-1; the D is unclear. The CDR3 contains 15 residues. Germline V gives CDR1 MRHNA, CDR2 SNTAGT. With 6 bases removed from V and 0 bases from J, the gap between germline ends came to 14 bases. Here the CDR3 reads CASRAQALLNTEAFF. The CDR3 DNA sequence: TGTGCCAGCAGGGCCCAGGCACTTCTGAACACTGAAGCTTTCTTT.

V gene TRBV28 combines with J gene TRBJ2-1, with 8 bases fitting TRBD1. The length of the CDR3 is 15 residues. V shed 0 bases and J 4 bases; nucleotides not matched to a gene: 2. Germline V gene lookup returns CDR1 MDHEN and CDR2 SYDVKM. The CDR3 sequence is CASSLWDRAYNEQFF. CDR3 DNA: TGTGCCAGCAGTTTATGGGACAGGGCATACAATGAGCAGTTCTTC.

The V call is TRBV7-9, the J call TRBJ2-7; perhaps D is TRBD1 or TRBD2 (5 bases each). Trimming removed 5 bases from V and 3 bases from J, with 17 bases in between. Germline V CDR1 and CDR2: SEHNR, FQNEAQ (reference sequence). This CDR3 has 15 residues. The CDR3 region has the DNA TGTGCCAGCAGCCCTCTGCGAGGGGACCGCTACGAGCAGTACTTC. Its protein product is CASSPLRGDRYEQYF.

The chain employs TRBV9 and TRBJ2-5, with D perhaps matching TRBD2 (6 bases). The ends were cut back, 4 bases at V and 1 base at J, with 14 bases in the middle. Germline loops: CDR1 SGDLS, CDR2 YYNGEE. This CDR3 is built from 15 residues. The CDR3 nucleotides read TGTGCCAGCAGCCAAGGAGGGAGCAGCCAAGAGACCCAGTACTTC. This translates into CASSQGGSSQETQYF.

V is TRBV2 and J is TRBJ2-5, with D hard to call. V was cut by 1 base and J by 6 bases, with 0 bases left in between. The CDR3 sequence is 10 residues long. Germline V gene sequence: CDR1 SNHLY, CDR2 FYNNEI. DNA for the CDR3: TGTGCCAGCAGTGAAGAGACCCAGTACTTC. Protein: CASSEETQYF.

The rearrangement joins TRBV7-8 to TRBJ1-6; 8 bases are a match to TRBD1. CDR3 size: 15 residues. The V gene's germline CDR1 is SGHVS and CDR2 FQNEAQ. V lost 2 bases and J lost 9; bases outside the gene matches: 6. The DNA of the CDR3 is TGTGCCAGCAGCTTACAAAGGACAGGGATTTCACCCCTCCACTTT. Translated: CASSLQRTGISPLHF.

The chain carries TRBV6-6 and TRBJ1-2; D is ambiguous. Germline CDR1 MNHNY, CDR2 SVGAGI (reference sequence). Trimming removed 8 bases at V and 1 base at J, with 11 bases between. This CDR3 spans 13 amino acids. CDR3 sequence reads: CASRKPNNYGYTF. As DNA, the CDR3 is TGTGCCAGCCGGAAGCCAAATAACTATGGCTACACCTTC.

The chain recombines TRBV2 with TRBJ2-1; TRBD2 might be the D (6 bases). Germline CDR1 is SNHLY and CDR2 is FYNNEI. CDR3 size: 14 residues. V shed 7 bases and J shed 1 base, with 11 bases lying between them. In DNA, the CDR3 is TGTGCCAGCACGGGGACTGGATCCTACAATGAGCAGTTCTTC. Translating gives CASTGTGSYNEQFF.

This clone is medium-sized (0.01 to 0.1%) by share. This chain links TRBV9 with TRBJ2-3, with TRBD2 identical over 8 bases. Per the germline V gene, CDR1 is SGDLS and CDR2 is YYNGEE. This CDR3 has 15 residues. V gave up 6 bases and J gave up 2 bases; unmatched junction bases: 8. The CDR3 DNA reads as TGTGCCAGCACGACCTTAGCGGGACCCACAGATACGCAGTATTTT. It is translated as CASTTLAGPTDTQYF.

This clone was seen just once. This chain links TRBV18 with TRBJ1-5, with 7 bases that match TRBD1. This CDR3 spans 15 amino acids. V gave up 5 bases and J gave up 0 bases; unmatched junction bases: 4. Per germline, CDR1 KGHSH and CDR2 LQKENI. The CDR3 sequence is CASSAGTVSNQPQHF. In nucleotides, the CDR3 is TGTGCCAGCTCAGCAGGGACAGTTAGCAATCAGCCCCAGCATTTT.